A single sample is the source of the 28 T cell receptor beta chains below, sequenced in a study of cytomegalovirus exposure and HLA in healthy donors. PCR employed 60 Vbeta and 13 Jbeta primers. Method: immunoSEQ multiplex PCR; TCRdb's copy keeps in-frame clones and lacks some. The sample consists of around 91,000 clones, approximately 78% of them appearing once. Sequencing was carried out using PBMCs. The receptors were sampled from a male donor in good health and CMV-seropositive.

CDR3 in DNA: TGTGCCAGCAGGGGACTAGCGGTTACCTACAATGAGCAGTTCTTC. Its protein product is CASRGLAVTYNEQFF. The chain uses TRBV7-9 and TRBJ2-1, with TRBD2 matching over 11 bases. The CDR3 extends over 15 amino acids. With 6 bases clipped from V and 2 bases from J, the junction kept 3 bases outside the gene matches. CDR1 and CDR2 (germline): SEHNR, FQNEAQ (reference sequence).

This clone has only one observation. V and J are TRBV4-2 and TRBJ1-6; 7 positions match TRBD1. Germline trimming cut 3 bases from V and 7 bases from J; bases unmatched to any gene: 9. The CDR3 spans 16 residues. Germline-derived CDR1 and CDR2 are LGHNA and YNFKEQ. The CDR3 sequence: CASSQGGGTENSPLHF. The CDR3 bases are TGTGCCAGCAGCCAGGGCGGAGGGACAGAGAATTCACCCCTCCACTTT.

The chain has TRBV13 and TRBJ1-1; D is ambiguous. The V and J ends lost 3 bases and 4 bases respectively, with 6 bases between them. The germline gives CDR1 PRHDT, CDR2 FYEKMQ (reference sequence). This CDR3 has 12 residues. Here the CDR3 reads CASSFAGTEAFF. The DNA of the CDR3 is TGTGCCAGCAGCTTTGCAGGCACTGAAGCTTTCTTT. The whole variable domain, remainder taken from reference TRBV13 and TRBJ1-1, is AAGVIQSPRHLIKEKRETATLKCYPIPRHDTVYWYQQGPGQDPQFLISFYEKMQSDKGSIPDRFSAQQFSDYHSELNMSSLELGDSALYFCASSFAGTEAFFGQGTRLTVV.

The J gene is TRBJ2-1, the V gene TRBV7-8; TRBD2 matches 8 bases. Trimming took 7 bases from V and 6 from J; bases not matched to a gene: 2. The length of the CDR3 is 12 residues. Germline V gene data show CDR1 as SGHVS and CDR2 as FQNEAQ. The CDR3 reads CASKGLVNEQFF. CDR3 bases: TGTGCCAGCAAGGGACTAGTCAATGAGCAGTTCTTC.

The rearrangement links TRBV4-2 to TRBJ2-3; D is undetermined. CDR1 is LGHNA and CDR2 is YNFKEQ in the germline V gene. V dropped 1 base and J dropped 4 bases, with 21 bases sitting between them. The CDR3 has 18 amino acids. This CDR3 reads CASSQGHLSGGWADTQYF. The CDR3 region has the DNA TGTGCCAGCAGCCAAGGGCATCTCTCAGGTGGGTGGGCAGATACGCAGTATTTT.

This clone was seen just once. The chain joins TRBV6-4 to TRBJ2-1, with 8 bases matching TRBD2. Germline CDR1 reads MRHNA; CDR2 reads SNTAGT. The CDR3 has 15 residues. The junction had 5 bases not matched to a gene; V was cut back by 0 bases and J by 7 bases. The CDR3 loop is CASSDSETSANEQFF. Written as DNA, the CDR3 is TGTGCCAGCAGTGACTCGGAGACTAGCGCGAATGAGCAGTTCTTC.

This clone is a singleton in its sample. The chain uses TRBV30 and TRBJ1-1; D gene unclear. Per the germline V gene, CDR1 is GTSNPN and CDR2 is SVGIG (reference sequence). The CDR3 totals 14 residues. V lost 1 base and J 1 base, leaving 10 bases between the germline ends. CDR3 sequence reads: CAWSAWAANTEAFF. CDR3 sequence (DNA): TGTGCCTGGAGTGCATGGGCAGCGAACACTGAAGCTTTCTTT.

The chain joins TRBV15 to TRBJ2-5; maybe TRBD2 (6 bases). Between the trimmed V and J ends, which lost 3 bases and 0 bases, there was a span of 8 bases. The CDR3 is made up of 14 amino acids. Germline V gives CDR1 LNHNV, CDR2 YYDKDF (reference sequence). The CDR3 bases are TGTGCCACCAGCAGCTGGGGGGACCAAGAGACCCAGTACTTC. Translated, it gives CATSSWGDQETQYF.

V and J are TRBV6-6 and TRBJ2-1; 9 bases are shared with TRBD2. Per germline, CDR1 MNHNY and CDR2 SVGAGI (reference sequence). Unmatched junction bases numbered 2, after V lost 2 bases and J lost 6 bases. CDR3 length: 14 residues. The CDR3 DNA is TGTGCCAGCAGTTACCTGCGGGAGGGCAATGAGCAGTTCTTC. It codes for CASSYLREGNEQFF.

This clone was found once. The V call is TRBV5-1, the J call TRBJ1-6; 7 positions match TRBD1. V gave up 4 bases and J gave up 8 bases; unmatched junction bases: 6. Germline V CDR1 and CDR2: SGHRS, YFSETQ. This CDR3 spans 14 amino acids. CDR3 amino acids: CASSPGQRYSPLHF. Written as DNA, the CDR3 is TGCGCCAGCAGCCCGGGACAGAGATATTCACCCCTCCACTTT.

The sample holds one count of this clone. The chain recombines TRBV5-1 with TRBJ2-3; 7 bases align to TRBD2. The CDR3 contains 13 residues. Germline V gene sequence: CDR1 SGHRS, CDR2 YFSETQ. V lost 4 bases to trimming and J lost 5 bases; unmatched junction nucleotides: 4. The CDR3 nucleotides read TGCGCCAGCAGCGGGGAGGGACTAGATACGCAGTATTTT. Its translation is CASSGEGLDTQYF.

This clone has just a few counts. The chain joins TRBV9 to TRBJ2-1; tentatively, D is TRBD2 (5 bases). Trimming took 2 bases from V and 9 from J, leaving 9 bases between them. The CDR3 runs to 12 residues. CDR1 and CDR2 from the germline V gene are SGDLS and YYNGEE. CDR3 DNA: TGTGCCAGCAGCGTTCTTGCGGGTGAGCAGTTCTTC. This codes for CASSVLAGEQFF.

The chain has TRBV19 and TRBJ2-5; no definite D call. Germline V gene data show CDR1 as LNHDA and CDR2 as SQIVND (reference sequence). V was trimmed by 3 bases and J by 5 bases, leaving 4 bases between them. The CDR3 loop spans 11 amino acids. The CDR3 nucleotides read TGTGCCAGTAGTATGAGGGAGACCCAGTACTTC. Translated, it gives CASSMRETQYF. The complete variable domain, with remaining parts taken from reference TRBV19 and TRBJ2-5, reads DGGITQSPKYLFRKEGQNVTLSCEQNLNHDAMYWYRQDPGQGLRLIYYSQIVNDFQKGDIAEGYSVSREKKESFPLTVTSAQKNPTAFYLCASSMRETQYFGPGTRLLVL.

V gene TRBV7-8 combines with J gene TRBJ2-2, with a possible D match to TRBD2 (5 bases). Germline-derived CDR1 and CDR2 are SGHVS and FQNEAQ. V was cut by 5 bases and J by 4 bases, with 20 bases left in between. The CDR3 length is 17 residues. The CDR3 coding sequence is TGTGCCAGCAGCGCACGCGAGGCTAGCCTATTCACCGGGGAGCTGTTTTTT. This codes for CASSAREASLFTGELFF.

The gene calls are TRBV14 and TRBJ2-7, with 9 bases fitting TRBD1. This CDR3 spans 16 amino acids. Germline V CDR1 and CDR2: SGHDN, FVKESK. V shed 4 bases and J 1 base; nucleotides not matched to a gene: 8. The CDR3 loop reads CASSRRSGTGSYEQYF. CDR3 nucleotide sequence: TGTGCCAGCAGCCGAAGATCCGGGACAGGGTCCTACGAGCAGTACTTC.

This chain joins TRBV29-1 and TRBJ2-7; 8 bases match TRBD1. Germline loops: CDR1 SQVTM, CDR2 ANQGSEA. V lost 8 bases and J lost 2; bases outside the gene matches: 5. The CDR3 totals 12 residues. The CDR3 loop reads CSTGTGPYEQYF. CDR3 DNA sequence: TGCAGCACTGGGACAGGTCCCTACGAGCAGTACTTC.

With regard to this clone: The junction does not match germline at one end; this may be a read error. The chain is built from TRBV29-1 and TRBJ2-1, with 11 bases that match TRBD2. Germline V lookup: CDR1 SQVTM, CDR2 ANQGSEA. The CDR3 consists of 15 residues. The CDR3 spells CSVEGLAGGRNGQFF. CDR3 nucleotides: TGCAGCGTCGAGGGTCTAGCGGGAGGTCGGAATGGGCAGTTCTTC.

The V gene is TRBV27, the J gene TRBJ2-1; 10 bases are shared with TRBD1. Germline V gene lookup returns CDR1 MNHEY and CDR2 SMNVEV (reference sequence). The CDR3 consists of 12 residues. With V trimmed by 6 bases and J by 9 bases, 2 bases remained unmatched. For the CDR3, the DNA is TGTGCCAGCAGGGGACAGGGGAGTGAGCAGTTCTTC. Translation: CASRGQGSEQFF.

CDR3 region: CASSGQGATNEKLFF. CDR3 bases: TGTGCCAGCAGTGGACAGGGGGCAACTAATGAAAAACTGTTTTTT. The V and J genes are TRBV2 and TRBJ1-4; 9 bases map to TRBD1. After removal of 4 bases from V and 0 bases from J, the junction contained 0 bases not matched to a gene. Per the germline V gene, CDR1 is SNHLY and CDR2 is FYNNEI. This CDR3 is built from 15 residues.

The V call is TRBV19, the J call TRBJ2-7, with D unresolved. This CDR3 contains 13 residues. The V gene lost 2 bases and the J gene lost 4 bases, with 9 bases spanning the gap. Germline V CDR1 and CDR2: LNHDA, SQIVND (reference sequence). The CDR3 DNA sequence: TGTGCCAGTAGTATACGACTCCTATACGAGCAGTACTTC. Translated: CASSIRLLYEQYF.

The chain recombines TRBV5-5 with TRBJ2-3; TRBD2 matches 10 bases. This CDR3 spans 16 amino acids. Germline V gene data show CDR1 as SGHKS and CDR2 as YYEKEE (reference sequence). Germline trimming cut 1 base from V and 2 bases from J; bases unmatched to any gene: 4. CDR3 nucleotide sequence: TGTGCCAGCAGCTTGTTTAGCGGGGGGCTCACAGATACGCAGTATTTT. Translated: CASSLFSGGLTDTQYF.

V gene TRBV7-6 combines with J gene TRBJ2-2, with 7 nucleotides matching TRBD1. CDR1 SGHVS and CDR2 FNYEAQ come from the germline V gene. The CDR3 runs to 14 residues. V trimming: 5 bases; J trimming: 3 bases; junction bases outside the gene matches: 3. The CDR3 spells CASSVGQHTGELFF. CDR3 DNA sequence: TGTGCCAGCAGCGTGGGACAGCACACCGGGGAGCTGTTTTTT.

The CDR3 reads CASSNAGTGTYEQYF. In DNA, the CDR3 is TGTGCCAGCAGTAATGCCGGGACAGGGACCTACGAGCAGTACTTC. The rearrangement links TRBV6-1 to TRBJ2-7; TRBD1 agrees at 9 bases. V lost 5 bases, J lost 2 bases, and 7 bases stayed unmatched. The CDR3 sequence is 15 residues long. Germline CDR1 is MNHNS and CDR2 is SASEGT.

The V call is TRBV28, the J call TRBJ1-6; D possibly corresponds to TRBD1 (5 bases). This CDR3 has 12 residues. Trimming left V 6 bases short and J 9 bases short, with 9 bases between. Germline V gene data show CDR1 as MDHEN and CDR2 as SYDVKM. DNA of the CDR3: TGTGCCAGCAGCCCCGGGGGTTCACCCCTCCACTTT. Amino acids: CASSPGGSPLHF. Complete variable domain (other parts from reference TRBV28 and TRBJ1-6): DVKVTQSSRYLVKRTGEKVFLECVQDMDHENMFWYRQDPGLGLRLIYFSYDVKMKEKGDIPEGYSVSREKKERFSLILESASTNQTSMYLCASSPGGSPLHFGNGTRLTVT.

The CDR3 is CASSEIWVRGSGANVLTF. CDR3 DNA sequence: TGTGCCAGCAGTGAAATTTGGGTTAGGGGCTCTGGGGCCAACGTCCTGACTTTC. The rearrangement links TRBV6-1 to TRBJ2-6; a weak D match, TRBD1 (5 bases). The germline gives CDR1 MNHNS, CDR2 SASEGT. V lost 2 bases and J lost 0, with 14 bases in between. The CDR3 runs to 18 residues.

The V gene is TRBV5-4, the J gene TRBJ1-1, with 8 nucleotides matching TRBD1. Trimming took 5 bases from V and 11 from J; bases not matched to a gene: 8. CDR1 SGHNT and CDR2 YYREEE come from the germline V gene (reference sequence). CDR3 length equals 12 residues. CDR3 bases: TGTGCCAGCAGTCCTGACAGGGGCGGTGCTTTCTTT. This codes for CASSPDRGGAFF.

To note about this clone: The junction does not match germline at one end; this may be a read error. This chain links TRBV2 with TRBJ2-4, with 16 bases aligning to TRBD2. This CDR3 contains 18 residues. Germline V gene data show CDR1 as SNHLY and CDR2 as FYNNEI. The chain's CDR3 is CASSAGLAGGRAQNIQYF. CDR3 nucleotides: TGTGCCAGCAGTGCGGGACTAGCGGGAGGGAGAGCCCAAAACATTCAGTACTTC.

V gene TRBV19 combines with J gene TRBJ2-5; tentative D call: TRBD2 (6 bases). The CDR3 is 14 amino acids. The V gene lost 7 bases and the J gene lost 6 bases, with 18 bases spanning the gap. CDR1 LNHDA and CDR2 SQIVND come from the germline V gene (reference sequence). The CDR3 sequence is CASTGGDTIKTQYF. Here the CDR3 DNA reads TGTGCCAGTACCGGAGGGGATACAATAAAGACCCAGTACTTC.